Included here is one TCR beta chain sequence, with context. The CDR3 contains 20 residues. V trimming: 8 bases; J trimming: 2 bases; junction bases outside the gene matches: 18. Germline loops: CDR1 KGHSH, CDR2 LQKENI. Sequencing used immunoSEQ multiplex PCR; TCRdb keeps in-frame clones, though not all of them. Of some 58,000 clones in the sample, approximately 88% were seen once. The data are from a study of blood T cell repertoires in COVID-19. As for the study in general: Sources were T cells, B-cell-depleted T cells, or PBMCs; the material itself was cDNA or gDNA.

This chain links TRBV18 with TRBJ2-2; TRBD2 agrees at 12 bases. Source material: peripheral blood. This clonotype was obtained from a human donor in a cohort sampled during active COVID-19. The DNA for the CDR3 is TGTGCCAGCGCTAAGGCACGGACTAGCGGGATTTCGCCTAACACCGGGGAGCTGTTTTTT. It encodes CASAKARTSGISPNTGELFF.